The 12 T cell receptor beta chains in this list originate from one sample, sequenced in a study of cytomegalovirus exposure and HLA in healthy donors. 13 Jbeta primers and 60 Vbeta primers were used for the PCR. Clones were sequenced by immunoSEQ multiplex PCR, and TCRdb holds only the in-frame ones, with some missing. The data show under 150,000 clones, with around 84% seen just once and over 5% held by the top ten. Sequencing was performed on PBMCs. Every receptor here comes from a woman between 40 and 50 years old in good health and CMV-seronegative.

V usage is TRBV28 and J usage is TRBJ1-1, with TRBD1 identical over 9 bases. CDR3 length: 13 residues. Germline V CDR1 and CDR2: MDHEN, SYDVKM. After removal of 10 bases from V and 2 bases from J, the junction contained 5 bases not matched to a gene. CDR3 sequence (DNA): TGTGCCACCCGGACAGGGGAAAACACTGAAGCTTTCTTT. Encoded protein: CATRTGENTEAFF.

This clone appeared once. The chain links TRBV19 to TRBJ1-3; 9 bases align to TRBD1. Trimming removed 8 bases from V and 2 bases from J; junction bases left unmatched: 4. The CDR3 sequence is 14 residues long. The V gene's germline CDR1 is LNHDA and CDR2 SQIVND (reference sequence). CDR3 region: CASGRTGAGNTIYF. CDR3 DNA: TGTGCCAGTGGAAGGACAGGGGCTGGAAACACCATATATTTT.

This chain joins TRBV28 and TRBJ2-3, with 8 bases that match TRBD2. Germline values: CDR1 MDHEN, CDR2 SYDVKM. J lost 7 bases, V lost 6 bases, and 9 bases had no gene match. This CDR3 is 14 amino acids long. In DNA form, the CDR3 reads TGTGCCAGCAGGGAAGGTTGGACTAGCAATACGCAGTATTTT. Translation gives CASREGWTSNTQYF.

V usage is TRBV6-1 and J usage is TRBJ1-5, with D perhaps matching TRBD1 (6 bases). The V and J ends lost 4 bases and 0 bases respectively, with 13 bases between them. Looked up from germline, CDR1 is MNHNS and CDR2 is SASEGT. The CDR3 has 16 amino acids. The CDR3, as DNA: TGTGCCAGCAGTGCCGGACAGATCCTTAGCAATCAGCCCCAGCATTTT. This gives the protein CASSAGQILSNQPQHF.

The rearrangement joins TRBV6-1 to TRBJ1-5; 7 nucleotides match TRBD1. CDR1 and CDR2 (germline): MNHNS, SASEGT. This CDR3 contains 15 residues. J lost 4 bases, V lost 5 bases, and 8 bases had no gene match. This CDR3 is CASSSQGVGNQPQHF. The CDR3 coding sequence is TGTGCCAGCAGTTCCCAGGGGGTCGGAAATCAGCCCCAGCATTTT.

The chain is built from TRBV7-2 and TRBJ1-5; 7 nucleotides align to TRBD1. After removal of 5 bases from V and 6 bases from J, the junction contained 4 bases not matched to a gene. The CDR3 is 13 amino acids. Germline CDR1 and CDR2: SGHTA and FQGNSA. CDR3 sequence reads: CASSPDRFQPQHF. CDR3 bases: TGTGCCAGCAGCCCGGACAGGTTTCAGCCCCAGCATTTT.

This clone was seen a few times. This chain joins TRBV18 and TRBJ1-5; 8 bases line up with TRBD1. The trim removed 3 bases at V and 6 bases at J, leaving 4 bases unmatched. CDR1 and CDR2 from the germline V gene are KGHSH and LQKENI. The CDR3 is made up of 14 amino acids. The CDR3 reads CASSPDRGSQPQHF. CDR3 nucleotides: TGTGCCAGCTCACCCGACAGGGGTTCTCAGCCCCAGCATTTT.

The gene calls are TRBV5-1 and TRBJ2-5; TRBD1 is a possible D gene (5 bases). The CDR3 is 13 amino acids. The V gene's germline CDR1 is SGHRS and CDR2 YFSETQ. The V and J ends lost 2 bases and 4 bases respectively, with 9 bases between them. CDR3 amino acids: CASSFGRAETQYF. CDR3 nucleotide sequence: TGCGCCAGCAGCTTCGGCAGGGCAGAGACCCAGTACTTC.

This sequence joins TRBV7-9 and TRBJ2-1, with D unclear. CDR3 size: 14 residues. Trimming stripped 2 bases from V and 7 bases from J, with 12 bases between. Germline V gives CDR1 SEHNR, CDR2 FQNEAQ (reference sequence). The CDR3, as DNA: TGTGCCAGCAGCTTATTATTACAGTTGAATGAGCAGTTCTTC. Its protein is CASSLLLQLNEQFF.

The rearrangement links TRBV15 to TRBJ2-3, with D possibly matching TRBD2 (6 bases). CDR3 length: 13 amino acids. Germline CDR1 is LNHNV and CDR2 is YYDKDF (reference sequence). V was cut by 1 base and J by 9 bases, with 11 bases left in between. Here the CDR3 DNA reads TGTGCCACCAGCAGAGTAAGCGCGGGGACGCAGTATTTT. It codes for CATSRVSAGTQYF. Full variable domain (remainder filled in from reference TRBV15 and TRBJ2-3): DAMVIQNPRYQVTQFGKPVTLSCSQTLNHNVMYWYQQKSSQAPKLLFHYYDKDFNNEADTPDNFQSRRPNTSFCFLDIRSPGLGDTAMYLCATSRVSAGTQYFGPGTRLTVL.

This clone occurred a few times. The chain carries TRBV5-1 and TRBJ2-2, with 10 nucleotides matching TRBD2. There are 15 residues in the CDR3. Germline V gene lookup returns CDR1 SGHRS and CDR2 YFSETQ. The junction had 4 bases not matched to a gene; V was cut back by 4 bases and J by 4 bases. The CDR3 loop reads CASSPTSGITGELFF. The DNA for the CDR3 is TGCGCCAGCAGCCCCACTAGCGGGATCACCGGGGAGCTGTTTTTT.

V and J are TRBV27 and TRBJ2-4; TRBD1 agrees at 11 bases. This CDR3 is built from 14 residues. Per germline, CDR1 MNHEY and CDR2 SMNVEV (reference sequence). With 3 bases clipped from V and 9 bases from J, the junction kept 4 bases outside the gene matches. CDR3 protein: CASSLDRGLGIQYF. For the CDR3, the DNA is TGTGCCAGCAGTTTGGACAGGGGGCTCGGCATTCAGTACTTC.